This T cell receptor (beta chain) was captured in a study of T cells after yellow fever vaccination. Each CDR3 protein is one row after TCRdb ran MiXCR on the 5' RACE reads. Of 300,000 to 350,000 distinct CDR3 sequences listed, around 4.5% are singletons. The germline V and J ends were trimmed by 1 base and 7 bases, with 10 bases remaining between them. Germline V gene data show CDR1 as MDHEN and CDR2 as SYDVKM. This CDR3 comprises 13 residues. The table lists this clonotype with many counts. The source is a man between 18 and 35 years old who received the YFV17D yellow fever vaccine. V is TRBV28 and J is TRBJ2-5; D not resolved. The input for sequencing was PBMCs, taken 15 days after the yellow fever booster vaccination. CDR3 sequence: CASSLYQVGTQYF. CDR3 bases: TGTGCCAGCAGTTTATACCAGGTTGGGACCCAGTACTTC.